This T cell receptor (beta chain) was sequenced in a study of Ad26.COV2.S vaccination and SARS-CoV-2 variants. Study in general: Donor got 5x10^10 or 1x10^11 viral particles of Ad26.COV2.S. Findings and limits, study-wide: Placebo recipients had lower spike-specific TCR breadth than vaccine recipients. Across vaccine and placebo recipients, the breadth of non-spike TCRs was similar.

This table comes from immunoSEQ multiplex PCR, and its TCRdb copy is limited to in-frame clones, with some not included. The sample records roughly 700,000 clones, about 90% being singletons. The CDR3 spans 11 residues. Trimming shortened V by 4 bases and J by 3 bases, and 4 bases separated the two germline ends. Germline CDR1 reads SNHLY; CDR2 reads FYNNEI. Note on this clone: Its antigen is unknown. The sample has other DNA sequences that encode this CDR3 too.

As for treatment: 15 to 20 received Ad26.COV2.S at low or high dose, single or two shots; five or six received placebo; per-sample allocation not given. Collection of samples fell on day 63 after the first vaccine or placebo injection. This TCR came from a person aged 18-60 years who received the Ad26.COV2.S COVID-19 vaccine or a placebo. Specimen: peripheral blood, collected in a trial of Ad26.COV2.S vaccine versus placebo. V and J are TRBV2 and TRBJ2-7; D unresolved. The CDR3 nucleotides are TGTGCCAGCAGTGCCCGCTACGAGCAGTACTTC. Protein sequence: CASSARYEQYF.